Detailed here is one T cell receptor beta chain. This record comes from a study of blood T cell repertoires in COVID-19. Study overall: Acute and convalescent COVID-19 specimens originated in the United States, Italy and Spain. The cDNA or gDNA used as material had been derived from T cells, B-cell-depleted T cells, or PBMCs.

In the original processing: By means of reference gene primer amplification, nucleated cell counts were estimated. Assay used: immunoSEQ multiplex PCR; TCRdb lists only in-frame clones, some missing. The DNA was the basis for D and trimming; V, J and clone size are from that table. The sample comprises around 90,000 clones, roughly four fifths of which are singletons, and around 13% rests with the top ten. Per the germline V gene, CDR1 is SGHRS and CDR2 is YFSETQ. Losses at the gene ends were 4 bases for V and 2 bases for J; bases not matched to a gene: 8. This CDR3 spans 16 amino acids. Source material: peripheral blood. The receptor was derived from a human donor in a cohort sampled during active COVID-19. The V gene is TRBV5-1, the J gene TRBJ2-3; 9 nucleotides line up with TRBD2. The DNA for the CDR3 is TGCGCCAGCAGCCCGCTGACTAGCGGAGACACAGATACGCAGTATTTT. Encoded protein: CASSPLTSGDTDTQYF.